This TCR beta chain was observed in a study of blood T cell repertoires in COVID-19 (dated by TCRdb to the early 2020s). With respect to the entire study: Samples from collaborators originated in the United States, Italy and Spain and spanned both the acute and convalescent phases of COVID-19. The prospective study material was composed of cDNA or gDNA derived from T cells, B-cell-depleted T cells, or PBMCs. Deeply sampled blood TCRbeta repertoires from subjects exposed to, actively infected with, or recovered from COVID-19 were included in the dataset. The repertoires were made available in a free public database intended to serve as a resource for research on the immune response to SARS-CoV-2. Samples came from the ongoing ImmuneRACE study (first 160 participants) plus 1,254 subjects from 6 global collaborators. Nearly every sample came with metadata listing a de-identified subject ID, COVID-19 status, age in years and sex. Where available, HLA class I and class II types were taken from metadata supplied by the sample provider and were not determined by assay-based typing. Overall study results and their limits: How much clinical and demographic metadata was included differed by source and by participant, and the metadata was provided uncurated.

Each collaborating institution followed its own protocols to collect whole blood in K2EDTA tubes. For TCRbeta analysis, collaborator samples were shipped as frozen whole blood, as isolated PBMCs, or as DNA extracted from either sample type. TCRbeta CDR3 regions were amplified from genomic DNA by means of the immunoSEQ Assay, a bias-controlled multiplex PCR. The paper's data handling went like this. The number of nucleated cells in each sample was estimated from the amplification of reference gene primers within the assay. To quantify the absolute abundance of each unique TCRbeta CDR3 rearrangement, sequence reads were collapsed and filtered. For each sample, productive Simpson clonality was calculated by taking the square root of Simpson's diversity index across productive rearrangements. Here the immuneACCESS table is served through TCRdb, limited to in-frame sequences with V and J called. Missing clones are a known gap in these copies; in checked studies unresolved V genes cover under half, and the rest lacks a known reason. V and J calls and clone size come straight from that table; D and trimming were deduced from the DNA. This sample comprises about 130,000 clones, around 88% of them detected only once. About 5% of the sample is taken by the ten largest.

Inclusive of the bounding cysteine and phenylalanine, the CDR3 is 14 residues long. Here the CDR3 DNA is all that survives: 42 bases in frame from base 1. At the junction V is shortened by 2 bases and J by 8 bases; bases outside the gene matches: 3. The CDR1 and CDR2 encoded by the germline V gene (reference sequence) are SGHKS and YYEKEE. About this clone: Its antigen is unknown. Base qualities are not recorded, but no much larger clone differs from it by a single base.

Sequencing used peripheral blood. The receptor chain draws on TRBV5-5 and TRBJ1-4; 10 central bases correspond to TRBD1. The clonotype originates from a human donor in a cohort sampled during active COVID-19. The DNA reads as follows: TGTGCCAGCAGCTTCGGACAGGGGGGAGAAAAACTGTTTTTT. Translated, it reads CASSFGQGGEKLFF.